This T cell receptor (beta chain) emerged from a study of identifying expanded T cells in peripheral blood. Study-level results: Variance in clone template counts between two-week samples significantly increased with total template count across all healthy donors. About 1.2 clones differed between technical replicates, versus about 16 and 19 over time.

As concerns this clone: What it recognizes is unknown.

Measured with immunoSEQ multiplex PCR; TCRdb has only the in-frame clones, and not every one. The repertoire holds about 110,000 clones, with roughly 90% as singletons. During the collection period, no donor immune events like infections were recorded. Trimming pared 5 bases from V and 7 bases from J, leaving 14 bases between. Germline CDR1 and CDR2: SGHNT and YENEEA. The CDR3 has 13 residues. The specimen was blood. This TCR was recovered from a person between 18 and 75 years old in good health. This sequence joins TRBV11-3 and TRBJ2-5, with D possibly called TRBD1 or TRBD2 (7 bases each). The CDR3 region has the DNA TGTGCCAGCAGCGTCGACAGGGAGGGGACCCAGTACTTC. It translates to CASSVDREGTQYF.